The T cell receptor (beta chain) described here comes from a study of cytomegalovirus exposure and HLA in healthy donors. Points from the study as a whole: Reportedly, fewer N-insertions than the approximately 700-donor mean appeared in an Asian-associated ancestry cluster in a later analysis.

As concerns this clone: Its antigen is as yet unknown.

13 Jbeta primers and 60 Vbeta primers were used for the PCR. Measured with immunoSEQ multiplex PCR; TCRdb has only the in-frame clones, and not every one. In all, the sample yields 100,000 to 150,000 clones. The CDR3 consists of 16 residues. Germline V CDR1 and CDR2: KGHSH, LQKENI. With 1 base clipped from V and 1 base from J, the junction kept 0 bases outside the gene matches. Sequences were obtained from PBMCs. This TCR was sampled from a woman in her thirties or forties in good health and CMV-seropositive. J is TRBJ2-2 and V is TRBV18; TRBD1 aligns across 10 bases. Written as DNA, the CDR3 is TGTGCCAGCTCACCACGGACAGGGGGGAACACCGGGGAGCTGTTTTTT. Translation gives CASSPRTGGNTGELFF.